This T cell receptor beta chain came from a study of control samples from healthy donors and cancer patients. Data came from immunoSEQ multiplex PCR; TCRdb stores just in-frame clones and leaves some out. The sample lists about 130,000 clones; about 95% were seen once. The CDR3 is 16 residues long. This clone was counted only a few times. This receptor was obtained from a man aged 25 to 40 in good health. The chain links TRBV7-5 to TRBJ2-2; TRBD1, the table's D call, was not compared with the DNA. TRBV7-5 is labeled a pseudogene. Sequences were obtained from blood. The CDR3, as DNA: TGTGCCAGAAGCACCCAACGGACAGGTCTGGTGGGGGAGCTGTTTTTT. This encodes CARSTQRTGLVGELFF.